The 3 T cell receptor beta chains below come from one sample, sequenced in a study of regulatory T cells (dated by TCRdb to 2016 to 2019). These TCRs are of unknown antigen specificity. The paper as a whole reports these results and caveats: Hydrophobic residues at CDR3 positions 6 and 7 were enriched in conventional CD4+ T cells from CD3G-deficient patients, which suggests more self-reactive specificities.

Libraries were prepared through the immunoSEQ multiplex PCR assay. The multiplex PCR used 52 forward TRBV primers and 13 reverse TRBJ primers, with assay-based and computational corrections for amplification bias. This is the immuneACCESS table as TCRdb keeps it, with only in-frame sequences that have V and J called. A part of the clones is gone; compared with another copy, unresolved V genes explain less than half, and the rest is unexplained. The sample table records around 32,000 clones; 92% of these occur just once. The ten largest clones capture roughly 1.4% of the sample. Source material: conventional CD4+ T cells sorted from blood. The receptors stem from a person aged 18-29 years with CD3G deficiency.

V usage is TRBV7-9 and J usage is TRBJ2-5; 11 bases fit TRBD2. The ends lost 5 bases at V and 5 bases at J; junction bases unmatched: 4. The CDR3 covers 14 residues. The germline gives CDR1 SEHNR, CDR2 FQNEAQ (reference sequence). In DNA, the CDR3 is TGTGCCAGCAGCAGACTAGCGGGACCGGAGACCCAGTACTTC. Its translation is CASSRLAGPETQYF.

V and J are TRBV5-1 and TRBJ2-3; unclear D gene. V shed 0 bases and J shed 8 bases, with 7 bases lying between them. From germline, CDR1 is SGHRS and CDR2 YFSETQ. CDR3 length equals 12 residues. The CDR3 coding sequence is TGCGCCAGCAGCTTGGATGGTGGTACGCAGTATTTT. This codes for CASSLDGGTQYF.

CDR3 sequence: CASSPGRTTNEKLFF. The CDR3 nucleotides are TGCGCCAGCAGCCCAGGGAGAACAACTAATGAAAAACTGTTTTTT. V is TRBV5-1 and J is TRBJ1-4; D may be TRBD1 (5 bases). Germline values: CDR1 SGHRS, CDR2 YFSETQ. The length of the CDR3 is 15 residues. The V and J ends lost 4 bases and 0 bases respectively, with 10 bases between them.